The T cell receptor beta chain described here comes from a study of T cells in Graves' hyperthyroidism and ophthalmopathy. Whole-study results and caveats: Before onset, by a median of about seven months, the model predicted ophthalmopathy.

The CDR3 consists of 16 residues. Losses at the gene ends were 7 bases for V and 5 bases for J; bases not matched to a gene: 9. Germline V CDR1 and CDR2: SNHLY, FYNNEI. Using RNA transcripts as the source, TCR beta CDR3 regions were amplified. The TCR CDR3 was amplified in a first-round RT-PCR using the HTBI primer set. One entry per CDR3 protein results from TCRdb running MiXCR on the multiplex PCR reads. Of approximately 260,000 distinct CDR3 sequences in the sample, 13% to 15% were seen once. This clonotype was counted ten times or more. The target antigen is unknown. Any patient presenting with uncontrolled infection, other autoimmune disease, pregnancy or lactation was left out. This sample holds PBMCs from around 9.9 ml fresh peripheral blood.

The rearrangement links TRBV2 to TRBJ2-5; 14 positions agree with TRBD2. This TCR was sampled from a woman aged 45-59 years with Graves' hyperthyroidism that later progressed to Graves' ophthalmopathy. Sequenced input: blood. This CDR3 is CASTRGLAGGEETQYF. CDR3 coding DNA: TGTGCCAGCACTCGAGGACTAGCGGGAGGAGAGGAGACCCAGTACTTC. Supplemented by reference TRBV2 and TRBJ2-5, the full variable domain reads EPEVTQTPSHQVTQMGQEVILRCVPISNHLYFYWYRQILGQKVEFLVSFYNNEISEKSEIFDDQFSVERPDGSNFTLKIRSTKLEDSAMYFCASTRGLAGGEETQYFGPGTRLLVL.